The clone carrying this T cell receptor (beta chain) was seen a single time. Sequencing was performed with immunoSEQ multiplex PCR; in TCRdb, only in-frame clones are kept and a portion is missing. The sample yields 50,000 to 60,000 clones, 91% seen once. This sample is drawn from a study of T cell changes during pregnancy in multiple sclerosis. From germline, CDR1 is SQVTM and CDR2 ANQGSEA. Trimming pared 7 bases from V and 0 bases from J, leaving 17 bases between. This CDR3 region has 15 residues. The sequence derives from a female donor with multiple sclerosis, enrolled in a pregnancy study. The chain has TRBV29-1 and TRBJ2-3; possibly TRBD2 for D (7 bases). Here the sequenced sample was CD4+ T cells from peripheral blood mononuclear cells, taken in the first trimester of pregnancy. In nucleotides, the CDR3 is TGCAGCGGGAGGGGGGGCCTGCCTAGCACAGATACGCAGTATTTT. Translation: CSGRGGLPSTDTQYF.